Below are 3 T cell receptor beta chains sequenced from a single sample in a study of T cell clonotyping in hematopoietic cell transplantation (dated by TCRdb to the early 2020s). Library creation used the immunoSEQ multiplex PCR assay. The clones in this table, taken by TCRdb from immuneACCESS, are in-frame only. Not every clone is retained; where verified, under half of the shortfall comes from an unresolved V gene, and the cause of the rest is unknown. The table for this sample lists 35,000 to 50,000 clones; about 95% of them were counted only once. The ten largest clones capture approximately 0.94% of the sample. Sequencing was carried out using peripheral blood mononuclear cells. These TCRs come from a man aged 25 to 40 in good health. Some clones in this sample may be carry-over from other donors' samples.

This clone was seen a single time. The V call is TRBV5-4, the J call TRBJ1-4, with 9 bases matching TRBD1. Trimming took 4 bases from V and 12 from J; bases not matched to a gene: 10. This CDR3 is built from 14 residues. The germline gives CDR1 SGHNT, CDR2 YYREEE (reference sequence). This CDR3 reads CASSAGQGPRELFF. DNA for the CDR3: TGTGCCAGCAGCGCGGGACAGGGACCCCGAGAACTGTTTTTT.

The V gene is TRBV29-1, the J gene TRBJ2-3, with unresolved D. CDR1 and CDR2 from the germline V gene are SQVTM and ANQGSEA. V gave up 7 bases and J gave up 2 bases, with 7 bases separating them. The CDR3 contains 11 residues. CDR3 in DNA: TGCAGCGCCCGACACACAGATACGCAGTATTTT. This codes for CSARHTDTQYF.

The V gene is TRBV9, the J gene TRBJ2-2; D unresolved. Trimming took 8 bases from V and 8 from J, leaving 13 bases between them. The CDR3 contains 12 residues. Germline CDR1 reads SGDLS; CDR2 reads YYNGEE. The CDR3 region is CASRSSSGELFF. The CDR3, as DNA: TGTGCCAGTCGGTCCTCCTCAGGGGAGCTGTTTTTT.